This T cell receptor (beta chain) is drawn from a study of tumor-infiltrating lymphocytes in localized non-small cell lung cancer. As for the study in general: Some samples were collected after neoadjuvant chemotherapy; smokers, never-smokers and several histologies were included. Study-wide results and limits: No link was found between tumor T-cell fraction and recurrence-free survival. Higher tumor T cell infiltration than in uninvolved lung was supported by TCRbeta sequencing. Available tissue quantity limited TCR sequencing to a patient subset.

The CDR3 has 13 residues. Germline CDR1 SNHLY, CDR2 FYNNEI. The V end lost 7 bases, the J end lost 6 bases, and 14 bases lay between the germline ends. This clone was observed a few times. Its target is unknown. Sequenced by immunoSEQ multiplex PCR; TCRdb stores in-frame clones only, minus some. The data hold 25,000 to 30,000 clones, with 70% to 90% observed a single time. The source material was lung tumor tissue. This receptor was taken from a human donor with non-small cell lung cancer. The V gene is TRBV2, the J gene TRBJ2-3; D is unclear. The CDR3 sequence is CASTPRKQDTQYF. The CDR3 DNA reads TGTGCCAGCACCCCACGAAAACAGGATACGCAGTATTTT.